The sequence of this T cell receptor beta chain was determined in a study of blood T cell repertoires in COVID-19. Original data processing: Amplification with reference gene primers provided the estimates of nucleated cell counts. Libraries were prepared by immunoSEQ multiplex PCR; TCRdb keeps only in-frame clonotypes and omits some of them. That table supplies the V and J calls and clone size; D and trimming were determined from the DNA. The sample comprises 320,000 or so clones, about 87% of which are singletons, and less than 5.5% rests with the top ten. Trimming left V 7 bases short and J 9 bases short, with 19 bases between. Germline values: CDR1 SNHLY, CDR2 FYNNEI. The CDR3 extends over 14 amino acids.

Sequences were obtained from PBMCs or T cells enriched from blood (not recorded which). The origin of this receptor is a man younger than 45 who had recovered from COVID-19. This rearrangement joins TRBV2 to TRBJ2-1, with D hard to call. The DNA for the CDR3 is TGTGCCAGCAACCCTCCCTCTAGAGTCAGTGAGCAGTTCTTC. This translates into CASNPPSRVSEQFF. Full variable domain (rest looked up from reference TRBV2 and TRBJ2-1): EPEVTQTPSHQVTQMGQEVILRCVPISNHLYFYWYRQILGQKVEFLVSFYNNEISEKSEIFDDQFSVERPDGSNFTLKIRSTKLEDSAMYFCASNPPSRVSEQFFGPGTRLTVL.